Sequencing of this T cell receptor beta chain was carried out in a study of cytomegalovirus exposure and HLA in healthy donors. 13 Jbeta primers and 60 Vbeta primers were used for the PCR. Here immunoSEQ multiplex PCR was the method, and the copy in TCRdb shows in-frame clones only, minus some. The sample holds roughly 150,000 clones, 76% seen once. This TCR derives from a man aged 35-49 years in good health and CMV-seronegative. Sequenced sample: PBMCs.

The CDR3, as DNA: TGTGCCATCAGTCCAAGCGGGGGAATGGCCAAAAACATTCAGTACTTC. It is translated as CAISPSGGMAKNIQYF. The chain recombines TRBV10-3 with TRBJ2-4; TRBD2 agrees at 8 bases. With V trimmed by 5 bases and J by 1 base, 7 bases remained unmatched. CDR1 ENHRY and CDR2 SYGVKD come from the germline V gene. The CDR3 extends over 16 amino acids.